This is a list of T cell receptor beta chains from one sample in a study of early T cells in non-severe SARS-CoV-2 infection. In TCRdb, the 5' RACE reads were re-called with MiXCR into one record per CDR3 protein. The repertoire holds roughly 58,000 distinct CDR3 sequences, 12% seen once, with 1.1% to 1.5% in the top ten. The specimen was whole blood. Receptor source: an adult who was a healthcare worker with PCR-confirmed SARS-CoV-2 infection or an uninfected control (not recorded which). Both conserved end residues are trimmed from each CDR3. The order of the fields is J gene, V gene, CDR3 protein.

TRBJ2-7 TRBV5-4 ASSLGGRYEQY
TRBJ2-3 TRBV12-3/TRBV12-4 ASSFVADTQY
TRBJ1-2 TRBV20-1 SARVRSGTGEDGYT
TRBJ2-5 TRBV6-6 ASRMHPAPETQY
TRBJ2-1 TRBV18 ASSPVGQVTPQQF
TRBJ2-2 TRBV7-3 ASSLPPRELF
TRBJ1-1 TRBV6-6 ASSYASGVEAF
TRBJ1-4 TRBV2 ASSGEKLF
TRBJ2-3 TRBV9 ASSVGVTGVTDTQY
TRBJ1-5 TRBV27 ASSTTIQPQH
TRBJ2-7 TRBV20-1 SARDQTGTDYEQY
TRBJ1-4 TRBV5-1 ASSLVGAINEKLF
TRBJ1-1 TRBV20-1 SAGRGGVTEAF
TRBJ2-4 TRBV30 AWIGGGGPY
TRBJ2-1 TRBV2 ASMGTPSYNEQF
TRBJ2-3 TRBV2 ASHRQGLSTDTQY
TRBJ2-3 TRBV19 ASSPSGGAPPDTQY
TRBJ2-7 TRBV4-3 ASSQDWQGAGEQY
TRBJ2-1 TRBV30 AWRKGGVYNEQF
TRBJ1-1 TRBV29-1 SVVTWQGANTEAF
TRBJ1-2 TRBV9 ASSVRGAGGYT
TRBJ2-1 TRBV20-1 SAPQAISYNEQF
TRBJ2-4 TRBV20-1 SAISGGDKNIQY
TRBJ1-1 TRBV29-1 SVEDGGGKTEAF
TRBJ2-1 TRBV30 AWSVAKELGQF
TRBJ2-3 TRBV6-1 ASSEDGNTDTQY
TRBJ2-7 TRBV9 ASSPRRLAGGSYEQY
TRBJ2-3 TRBV9 ASSVGGAQDTQY